This passage covers 2 T cell receptor beta chains from one sample sequenced in a study of T cells in Graves' hyperthyroidism and ophthalmopathy. TCR beta CDR3 region amplification was performed from RNA transcripts. HTBI primers drove first-round RT-PCR of the TCR CDR3. TCRdb used MiXCR to reprocess the multiplex PCR reads, holding one entry per CDR3 protein. This table has approximately 430,000 distinct CDR3 sequences, around a sixth appearing once. Sequencing used blood. The receptors shown here come from a woman aged 18-29 years with Graves' hyperthyroidism.

Only a few counts were recorded for this clonotype. The chain recombines TRBV12-3 or TRBV12-4 with TRBJ1-4, with D perhaps matching TRBD1 (5 bases). The length of the CDR3 is 15 residues. The V end was cut by 6 bases, the J end by 3 bases, with 14 bases between. In nucleotides, the CDR3 is TGTGCCAGCAGGCGGAAAGGGGCGTCTAATGAAAAACTGTTTTTT. It specifies CASRRKGASNEKLFF.

This clonotype appeared many times. The chain joins TRBV28 to TRBJ2-7; D gene uncertain. Germline V CDR1 and CDR2: MDHEN, SYDVKM. This CDR3 has 14 amino acids. Trimming cost V 2 bases and J 4 bases, with 12 bases left between them. The DNA for the CDR3 is TGTGCCAGCAGTTTACGCCTCCCTCATTACGAGCAGTACTTC. Protein: CASSLRLPHYEQYF.